This entry lists 10 T cell receptor beta chains sequenced from one sample in a study of OX40 agonist ivuxolimab in advanced cancers. The data were produced by immunoSEQ multiplex PCR, yet TCRdb's version contains in-frame clones alone and is incomplete. The profile shows about 82,000 clones, around 90% of them singletons. The sequences come from CD4+ or CD8+ T cells sorted from blood, collected in a trial of the OX40 agonist ivuxolimab. The receptors come from an adult with an advanced solid tumor such as melanoma, head and neck, liver or kidney cancer.

The J gene is TRBJ2-7, the V gene TRBV18, with 8 bases matching TRBD1. J was trimmed by 5 bases and V by 3 bases; bases with no gene match: 6. Looked up from germline, CDR1 is KGHSH and CDR2 is LQKENI. The CDR3 loop spans 14 amino acids. The CDR3 here is CASSPGQAAHEQYF. The DNA for the CDR3 is TGTGCCAGCTCACCGGGACAGGCGGCCCACGAGCAGTACTTC.

This chain joins TRBV13 and TRBJ1-4; tentatively, D is TRBD1 (5 bases). CDR3 length: 13 amino acids. CDR1 is PRHDT, CDR2 FYEKMQ, per germline (reference sequence). V lost 3 bases, J lost 5 bases, and 7 bases lay in between. CDR3 in DNA: TGTGCCAGCAGCTTCAGGGTGAATGAAAAACTGTTTTTT. This sequence encodes CASSFRVNEKLFF.

This clone was counted a few times. The chain joins TRBV14 to TRBJ1-2, with D hard to call. Germline V gene lookup returns CDR1 SGHDN and CDR2 FVKESK. V was clipped by 3 bases and J by 0 bases, with 5 bases between them. This CDR3 contains 13 residues. This chain's CDR3 is CASSQSANYGYTF. The CDR3 bases are TGTGCCAGCAGCCAGTCAGCTAACTATGGCTACACCTTC.

The J gene is TRBJ2-7, the V gene TRBV6-6, with TRBD2 matching 13 bases. Per the germline V gene, CDR1 is MNHNY and CDR2 is SVGAGI (reference sequence). The ends lost 6 bases at V and 1 base at J; junction bases unmatched: 3. The CDR3 runs 15 residues. The CDR3 reads CASRATSGGSYEQYF. In DNA form, the CDR3 reads TGTGCCAGCAGAGCGACTAGCGGGGGGTCCTACGAGCAGTACTTC.

J is TRBJ1-1 and V is TRBV5-1, with a possible D match to TRBD1 (5 bases). Germline-derived CDR1 and CDR2 are SGHRS and YFSETQ. The CDR3 has 14 residues. Between the trimmed V and J ends, which lost 1 base and 3 bases, there was a span of 10 bases. In DNA form, the CDR3 reads TGCGCCAGCAGCTTGCGTCAGGGTGACACTGAAGCTTTCTTT. Translated, it gives CASSLRQGDTEAFF.

The chain couples TRBV19 to TRBJ2-4; D is ambiguous. From germline, CDR1 is LNHDA and CDR2 SQIVND (reference sequence). Trimming cost V 2 bases and J 0 bases, with 11 bases left between them. The CDR3 sequence is 16 residues long. The CDR3 reads CASSIQRRLAKNIQYF. For the CDR3, the DNA is TGTGCCAGTAGTATACAGAGGCGACTAGCCAAAAACATTCAGTACTTC.

The DNA of the CDR3 is TGTGCCAGCAGCCGGGACTACCGCACAGATACGCAGTATTTT. Protein product: CASSRDYRTDTQYF. The chain couples TRBV5-5 to TRBJ2-3, with 7 bases identical to TRBD2. J was trimmed by 1 base and V by 4 bases; bases with no gene match: 3. This CDR3 is 14 amino acids long. CDR1 is SGHKS, CDR2 YYEKEE, per germline (reference sequence).

This clone came up once. CDR3 nucleotide sequence: TGTGCCAGCAGCTTAGGGGGATCTTGGGATGAGCAGTTCTTC. Protein product: CASSLGGSWDEQFF. The chain combines TRBV11-3 with TRBJ2-1; D unclear. CDR3 size: 14 residues. CDR1 and CDR2 (germline): SGHNT, YENEEA. The V and J ends lost 1 base and 8 bases respectively, with 12 bases between them.

This clone was recorded only once. The chain has TRBV7-3 and TRBJ2-2, with no clear D. Germline lookup yields CDR1 SGHTA and CDR2 FQGTGA. The CDR3 is 14 residues long. V was clipped by 1 base and J by 0 bases, with 3 bases between them. The CDR3 region has the DNA TGTGCCAGCAGCTTAAACCCGAACACCGGGGAGCTGTTTTTT. Translated, it gives CASSLNPNTGELFF.

The chain joins TRBV28 to TRBJ2-1; 8 bases are shared with TRBD2. Germline values: CDR1 MDHEN, CDR2 SYDVKM. The junction had 4 bases not matched to a gene; V was cut back by 2 bases and J by 7 bases. The length of the CDR3 is 14 residues. DNA for the CDR3: TGTGCCAGCAGTTTAGGGCGGGAGGTGAATGAGCAGTTCTTC. It translates to CASSLGREVNEQFF.